This TCR beta chain was observed in a study of cytomegalovirus exposure and HLA in healthy donors. About this clone: Its cognate antigen is unknown.

Primers included in the PCR were 60 Vbeta and 13 Jbeta primers. Sequencing was performed with immunoSEQ multiplex PCR; in TCRdb, only in-frame clones are kept and a portion is missing. The data show about 160,000 clones, 71% seen once. Whole-study findings and limits: As a later analysis revealed, the rate of TCR association differed by HLA locus, with DRB1 most and HLA-C fewest. Rare TCR sequences predominated, though certain public TCRs were found in many donors. In vitro experiments confirmed that three CMV-associated chains were specific for CMV antigens.

The sequencing input was PBMCs. The receptor was isolated from a woman between 25 and 40 years old in good health and CMV-seronegative.

This CDR3 is CASSLVLLAGSSYEQYF. The CDR3 coding sequence is TGCGCCAGCAGCTTGGTCTTATTAGCGGGGAGCTCCTACGAGCAGTACTTC. This chain links TRBV5-1 with TRBJ2-7, with 8 bases fitting TRBD2. V was pared by 0 bases and J by 0 bases, with 8 bases of the junction left unmatched. Germline V CDR1 and CDR2: SGHRS, YFSETQ. This CDR3 region has 17 residues.